This TCR beta chain is from a study of T cells in Graves' hyperthyroidism and ophthalmopathy. Trimming removed 4 bases from V and 3 bases from J; junction bases left unmatched: 9. Germline CDR1 SGHDT, CDR2 YYEEEE. This CDR3 region has 16 residues. The source material, RNA transcripts, was used to amplify TCR beta CDR3 regions. Researchers ran a first-round RT-PCR on the TCR CDR3 using the HTBI primer set. TCRdb passed the multiplex PCR reads through MiXCR, listing each CDR3 protein once. The data hold over 150,000 distinct CDR3 sequences, with about a sixth observed a single time. Fresh peripheral blood, approximately 10 ml, yielded the PBMCs.

This rearrangement joins TRBV5-6 to TRBJ2-1; 8 nucleotides match TRBD2. The source is a woman aged 45-65 years with Graves' hyperthyroidism. The material sequenced was blood. DNA for the CDR3: TGTGCCAGCAGCATTGGATACAGCGGGAGCTACAATGAGCAGTTCTTC. Residues: CASSIGYSGSYNEQFF.